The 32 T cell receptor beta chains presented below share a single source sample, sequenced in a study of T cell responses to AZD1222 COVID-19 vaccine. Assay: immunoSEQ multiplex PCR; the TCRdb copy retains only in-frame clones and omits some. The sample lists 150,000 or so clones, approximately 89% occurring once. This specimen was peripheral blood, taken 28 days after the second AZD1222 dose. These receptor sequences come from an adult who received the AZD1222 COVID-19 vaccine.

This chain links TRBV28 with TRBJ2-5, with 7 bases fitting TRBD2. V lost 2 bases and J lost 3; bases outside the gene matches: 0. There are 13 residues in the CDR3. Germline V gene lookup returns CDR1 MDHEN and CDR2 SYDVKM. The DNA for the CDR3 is TGTGCCAGCAGTTTAGGGAGGGAAGAGACCCAGTACTTC. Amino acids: CASSLGREETQYF.

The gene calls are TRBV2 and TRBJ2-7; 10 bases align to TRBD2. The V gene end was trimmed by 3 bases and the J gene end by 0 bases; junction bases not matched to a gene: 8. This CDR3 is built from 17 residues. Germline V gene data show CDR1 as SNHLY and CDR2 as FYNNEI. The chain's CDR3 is CASSDFRLAGASYEQYF. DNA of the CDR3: TGTGCCAGCAGTGATTTTAGACTAGCGGGCGCCTCCTACGAGCAGTACTTC.

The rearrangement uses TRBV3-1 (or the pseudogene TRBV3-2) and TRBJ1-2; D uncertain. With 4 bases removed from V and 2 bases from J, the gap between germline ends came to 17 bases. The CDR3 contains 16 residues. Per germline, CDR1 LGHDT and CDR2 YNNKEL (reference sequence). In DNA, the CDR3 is TGTGCCAGCAGCCCTAGCGTGAACAGACCAAACTATGGCTACACCTTC. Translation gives CASSPSVNRPNYGYTF.

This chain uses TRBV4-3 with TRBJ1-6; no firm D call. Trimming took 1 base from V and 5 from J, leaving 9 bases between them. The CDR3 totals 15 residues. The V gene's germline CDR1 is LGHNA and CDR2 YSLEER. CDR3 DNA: TGCGCCAGCAGCCAAGCAAGAGAGGATAATTCACCCCTCCACTTT. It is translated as CASSQAREDNSPLHF.

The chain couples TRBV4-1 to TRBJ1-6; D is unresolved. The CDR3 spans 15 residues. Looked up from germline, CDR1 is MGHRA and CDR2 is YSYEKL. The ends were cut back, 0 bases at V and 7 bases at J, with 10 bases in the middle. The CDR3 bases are TGCGCCAGCAGCCAAGATCAGGTTCCAAATTCACCCCTCCACTTT. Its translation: CASSQDQVPNSPLHF.

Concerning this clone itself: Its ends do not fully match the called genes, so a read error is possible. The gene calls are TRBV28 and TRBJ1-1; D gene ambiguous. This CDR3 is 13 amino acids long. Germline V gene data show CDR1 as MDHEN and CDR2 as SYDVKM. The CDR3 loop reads CASSRAGNAEAFF. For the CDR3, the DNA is TGTGCCAGCAGCCGCGCCGGGAACGCTGAAGCTTTCTTT.

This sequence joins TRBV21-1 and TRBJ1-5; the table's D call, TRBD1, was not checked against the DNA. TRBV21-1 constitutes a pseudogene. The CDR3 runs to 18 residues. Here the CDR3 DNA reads TGTGCCAGCAGCAAAGGGGCCGGACAGGGGGTGTTGCGGCAGCCCCAGCATTTT. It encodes CASSKGAGQGVLRQPQHF.

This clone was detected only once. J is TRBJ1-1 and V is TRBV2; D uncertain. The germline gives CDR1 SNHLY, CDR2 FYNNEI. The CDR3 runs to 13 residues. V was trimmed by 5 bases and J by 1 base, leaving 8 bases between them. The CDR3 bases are TGTGCCAGCAGTCCGGGGAGGAACACTGAAGCTTTCTTT. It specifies CASSPGRNTEAFF. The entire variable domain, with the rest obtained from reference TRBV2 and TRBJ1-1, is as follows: EPEVTQTPSHQVTQMGQEVILRCVPISNHLYFYWYRQILGQKVEFLVSFYNNEISEKSEIFDDQFSVERPDGSNFTLKIRSTKLEDSAMYFCASSPGRNTEAFFGQGTRLTVV.

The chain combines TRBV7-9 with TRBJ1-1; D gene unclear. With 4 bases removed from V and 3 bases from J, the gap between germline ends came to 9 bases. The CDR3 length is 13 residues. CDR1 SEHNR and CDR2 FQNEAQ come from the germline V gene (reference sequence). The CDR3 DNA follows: TGTGCCAGCAGCTGGATGGGGTACACTGAAGCTTTCTTT. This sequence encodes CASSWMGYTEAFF.

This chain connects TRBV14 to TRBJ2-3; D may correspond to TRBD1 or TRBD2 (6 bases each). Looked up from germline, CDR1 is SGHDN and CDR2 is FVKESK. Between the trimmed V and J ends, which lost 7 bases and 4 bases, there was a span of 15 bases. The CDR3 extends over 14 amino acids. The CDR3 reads CASNRPGGPDTQYF. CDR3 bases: TGTGCCAGCAACCGCCCCGGGGGCCCAGATACGCAGTATTTT. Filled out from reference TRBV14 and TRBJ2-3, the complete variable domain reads EAGVTQFPSHSVIEKGQTVTLRCDPISGHDNLYWYRRVMGKEIKFLLHFVKESKQDESGMPNNRFLAERTGGTYSTLKVQPAELEDSGVYFCASNRPGGPDTQYFGPGTRLTVL.

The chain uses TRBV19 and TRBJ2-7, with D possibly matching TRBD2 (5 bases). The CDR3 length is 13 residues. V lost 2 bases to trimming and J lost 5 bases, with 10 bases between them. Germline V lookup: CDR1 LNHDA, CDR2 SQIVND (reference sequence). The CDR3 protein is CASSIYPGNEQYF. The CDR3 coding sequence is TGTGCCAGTAGTATATACCCGGGGAACGAGCAGTACTTC.

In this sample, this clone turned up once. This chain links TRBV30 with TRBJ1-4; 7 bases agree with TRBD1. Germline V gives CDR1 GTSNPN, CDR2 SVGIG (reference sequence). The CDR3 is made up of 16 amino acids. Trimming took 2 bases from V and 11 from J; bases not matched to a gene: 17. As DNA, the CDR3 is TGTGCCTGGAGTTCTACCCTTTTCGGGACAGCATCTAAACTGTTTTTT. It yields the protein CAWSSTLFGTASKLFF.

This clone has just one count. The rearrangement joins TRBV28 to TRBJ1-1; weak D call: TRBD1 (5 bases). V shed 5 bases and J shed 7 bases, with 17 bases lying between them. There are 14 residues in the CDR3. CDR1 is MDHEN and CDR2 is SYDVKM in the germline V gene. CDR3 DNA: TGTGCCAGCAGTCTCCTGGGGGGGAGGGGTGAAGCTTTCTTT. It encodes CASSLLGGRGEAFF.

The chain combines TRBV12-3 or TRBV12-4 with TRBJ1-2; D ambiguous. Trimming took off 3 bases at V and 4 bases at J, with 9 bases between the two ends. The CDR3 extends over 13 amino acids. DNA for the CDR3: TGTGCCAGCAGTTTTGGTAAGGCCTATGGCTACACCTTC. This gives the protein CASSFGKAYGYTF.

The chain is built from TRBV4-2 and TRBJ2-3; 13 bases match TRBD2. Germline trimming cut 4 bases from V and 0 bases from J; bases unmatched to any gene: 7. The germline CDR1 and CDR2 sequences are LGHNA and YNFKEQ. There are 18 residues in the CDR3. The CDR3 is CASSRASTSGGSTDTQYF. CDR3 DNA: TGTGCCAGCAGCCGCGCCTCGACTAGCGGGGGGAGCACAGATACGCAGTATTTT.

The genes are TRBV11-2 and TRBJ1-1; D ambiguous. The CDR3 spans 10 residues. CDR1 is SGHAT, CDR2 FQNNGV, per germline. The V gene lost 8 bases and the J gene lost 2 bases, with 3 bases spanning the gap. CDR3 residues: CASDNTEAFF. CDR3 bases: TGTGCCAGCGACAACACTGAAGCTTTCTTT.

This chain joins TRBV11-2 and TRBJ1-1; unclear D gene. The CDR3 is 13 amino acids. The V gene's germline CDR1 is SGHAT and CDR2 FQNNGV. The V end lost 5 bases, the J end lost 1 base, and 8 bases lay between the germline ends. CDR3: CASSPTRNTEAFF. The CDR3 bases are TGTGCCAGCAGCCCGACACGGAACACTGAAGCTTTCTTT.

CDR3 residues: CASSIDVGGPLYEQYF. The CDR3 DNA follows: TGTGCCAGTAGTATAGACGTCGGGGGACCCCTGTACGAGCAGTACTTC. V is TRBV19 and J is TRBJ2-7; maybe TRBD2 (6 bases). The CDR3 has 16 residues. V dropped 0 bases and J dropped 4 bases, with 16 bases sitting between them. CDR1 is LNHDA, CDR2 SQIVND, per germline (reference sequence).

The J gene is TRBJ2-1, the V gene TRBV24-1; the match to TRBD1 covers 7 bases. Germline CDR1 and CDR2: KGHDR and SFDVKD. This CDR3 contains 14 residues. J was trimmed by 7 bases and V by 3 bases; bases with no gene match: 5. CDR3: CATSDLQTGNEQFF. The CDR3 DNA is TGTGCCACCAGTGATCTACAGACAGGGAATGAGCAGTTCTTC.

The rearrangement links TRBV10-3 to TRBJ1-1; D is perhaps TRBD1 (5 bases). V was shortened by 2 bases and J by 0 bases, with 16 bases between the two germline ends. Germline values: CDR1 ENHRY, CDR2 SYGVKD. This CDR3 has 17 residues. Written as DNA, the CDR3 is TGTGCCATCAGTGAGGTTGGGGCAGGGCTCATGAACACTGAAGCTTTCTTT. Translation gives CAISEVGAGLMNTEAFF.

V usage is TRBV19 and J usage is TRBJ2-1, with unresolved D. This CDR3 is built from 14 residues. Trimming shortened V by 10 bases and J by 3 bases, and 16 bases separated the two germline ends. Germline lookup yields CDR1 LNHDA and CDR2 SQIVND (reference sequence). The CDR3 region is CATSTQTVYNEQFF. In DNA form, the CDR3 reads TGTGCCACCTCTACTCAGACGGTCTACAATGAGCAGTTCTTC.

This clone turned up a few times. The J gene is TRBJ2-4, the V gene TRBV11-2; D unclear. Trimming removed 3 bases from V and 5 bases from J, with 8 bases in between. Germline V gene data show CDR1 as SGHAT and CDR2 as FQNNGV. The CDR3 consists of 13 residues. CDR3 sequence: CASSLGRQNIQYF. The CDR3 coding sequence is TGTGCCAGCAGCTTGGGCAGACAAAACATTCAGTACTTC.

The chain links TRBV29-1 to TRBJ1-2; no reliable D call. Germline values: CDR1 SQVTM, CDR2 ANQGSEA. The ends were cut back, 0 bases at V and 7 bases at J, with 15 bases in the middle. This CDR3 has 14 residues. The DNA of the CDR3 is TGCAGCGTTGAAGATATAGGCACTAATGGTGGCTACACCTTC. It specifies CSVEDIGTNGGYTF.

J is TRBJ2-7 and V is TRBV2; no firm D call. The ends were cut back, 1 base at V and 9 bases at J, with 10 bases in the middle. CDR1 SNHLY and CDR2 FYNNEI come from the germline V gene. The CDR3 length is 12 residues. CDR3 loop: CASSEVAPRQYF. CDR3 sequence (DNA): TGTGCCAGCAGTGAAGTGGCCCCAAGGCAGTACTTC.

The chain's CDR3 is CSASGGRGRRYGYTF. CDR3 bases: TGCAGTGCTAGTGGTGGGAGGGGGCGACGCTATGGCTACACCTTC. The chain uses TRBV20-1 and TRBJ1-2; 7 positions agree with TRBD1. Germline CDR1 reads DFQATT; CDR2 reads SNEGSKA (reference sequence). The CDR3 consists of 15 residues. The V segment lost 3 bases and the J segment 4 bases; nucleotides outside the gene matches: 11.

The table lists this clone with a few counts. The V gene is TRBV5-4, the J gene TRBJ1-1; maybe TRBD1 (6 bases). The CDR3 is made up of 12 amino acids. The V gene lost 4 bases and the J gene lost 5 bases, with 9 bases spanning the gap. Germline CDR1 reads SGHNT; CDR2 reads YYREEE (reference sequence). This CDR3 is CASSRTATEAFF. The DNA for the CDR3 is TGTGCCAGCAGCCGGACAGCGACTGAAGCTTTCTTT.

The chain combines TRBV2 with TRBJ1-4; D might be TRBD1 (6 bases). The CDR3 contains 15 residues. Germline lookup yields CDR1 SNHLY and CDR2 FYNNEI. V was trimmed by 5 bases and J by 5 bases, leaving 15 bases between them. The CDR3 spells CASSSLAGANEKLFF. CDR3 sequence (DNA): TGTGCCAGCAGTTCCCTAGCAGGGGCAAATGAAAAACTGTTTTTT.

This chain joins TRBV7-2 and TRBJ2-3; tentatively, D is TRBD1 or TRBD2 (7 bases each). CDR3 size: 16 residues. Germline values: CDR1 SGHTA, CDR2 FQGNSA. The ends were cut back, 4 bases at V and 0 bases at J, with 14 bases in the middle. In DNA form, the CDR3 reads TGTGCCAGCAGCTCCAGGGGGGGTGGGAGCACAGATACGCAGTATTTT. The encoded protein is CASSSRGGGSTDTQYF.

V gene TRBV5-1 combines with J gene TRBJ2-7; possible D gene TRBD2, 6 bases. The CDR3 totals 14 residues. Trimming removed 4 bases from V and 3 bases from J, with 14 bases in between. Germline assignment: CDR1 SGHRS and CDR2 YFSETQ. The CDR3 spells CASSLSGDDYEQYF. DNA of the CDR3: TGCGCCAGCAGCCTCTCGGGGGACGACTACGAGCAGTACTTC. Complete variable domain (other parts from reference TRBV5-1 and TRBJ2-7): KAGVTQTPRYLIKTRGQQVTLSCSPISGHRSVSWYQQTPGQGLQFLFEYFSETQRNKGNFPGRFSGRQFSNSRSEMNVSTLELGDSALYLCASSLSGDDYEQYFGPGTRLTVT.

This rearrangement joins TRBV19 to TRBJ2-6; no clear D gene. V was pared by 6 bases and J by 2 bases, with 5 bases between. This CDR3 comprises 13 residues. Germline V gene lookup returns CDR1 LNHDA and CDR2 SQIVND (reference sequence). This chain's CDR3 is CASRLTGANVLTF. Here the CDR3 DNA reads TGTGCCAGTAGACTTACTGGGGCCAACGTCCTGACTTTC. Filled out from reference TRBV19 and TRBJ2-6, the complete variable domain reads DGGITQSPKYLFRKEGQNVTLSCEQNLNHDAMYWYRQDPGQGLRLIYYSQIVNDFQKGDIAEGYSVSREKKESFPLTVTSAQKNPTAFYLCASRLTGANVLTFGAGSRLTVL.

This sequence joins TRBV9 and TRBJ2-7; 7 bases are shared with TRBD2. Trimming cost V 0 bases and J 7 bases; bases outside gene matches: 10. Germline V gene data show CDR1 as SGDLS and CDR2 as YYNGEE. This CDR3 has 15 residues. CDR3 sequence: CASSVEASGLVEQYF. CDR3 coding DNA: TGTGCCAGCAGCGTAGAAGCTAGCGGACTGGTAGAGCAGTACTTC.

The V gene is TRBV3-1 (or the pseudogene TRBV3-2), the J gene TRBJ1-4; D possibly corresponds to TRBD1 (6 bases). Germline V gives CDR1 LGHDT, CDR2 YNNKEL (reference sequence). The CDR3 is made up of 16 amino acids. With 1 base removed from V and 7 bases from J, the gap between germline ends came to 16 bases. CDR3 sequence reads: CASSQVAGGAGEKLFF. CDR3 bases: TGTGCCAGCAGCCAAGTTGCGGGGGGCGCAGGTGAAAAACTGTTTTTT.